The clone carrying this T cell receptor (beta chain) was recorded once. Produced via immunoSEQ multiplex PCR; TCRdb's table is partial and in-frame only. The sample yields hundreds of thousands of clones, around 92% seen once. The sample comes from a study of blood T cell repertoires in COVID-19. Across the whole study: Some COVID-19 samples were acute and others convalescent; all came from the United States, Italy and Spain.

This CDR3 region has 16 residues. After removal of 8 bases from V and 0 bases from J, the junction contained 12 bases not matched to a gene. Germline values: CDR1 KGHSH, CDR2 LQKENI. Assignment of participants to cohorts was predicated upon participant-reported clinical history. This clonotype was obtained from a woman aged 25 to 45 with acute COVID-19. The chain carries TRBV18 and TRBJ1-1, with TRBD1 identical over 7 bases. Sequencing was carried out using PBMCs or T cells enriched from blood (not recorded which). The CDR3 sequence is CASDRAPRGVNTEAFF. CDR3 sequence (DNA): TGTGCCAGCGACAGGGCCCCCCGGGGTGTGAACACTGAAGCTTTCTTT.